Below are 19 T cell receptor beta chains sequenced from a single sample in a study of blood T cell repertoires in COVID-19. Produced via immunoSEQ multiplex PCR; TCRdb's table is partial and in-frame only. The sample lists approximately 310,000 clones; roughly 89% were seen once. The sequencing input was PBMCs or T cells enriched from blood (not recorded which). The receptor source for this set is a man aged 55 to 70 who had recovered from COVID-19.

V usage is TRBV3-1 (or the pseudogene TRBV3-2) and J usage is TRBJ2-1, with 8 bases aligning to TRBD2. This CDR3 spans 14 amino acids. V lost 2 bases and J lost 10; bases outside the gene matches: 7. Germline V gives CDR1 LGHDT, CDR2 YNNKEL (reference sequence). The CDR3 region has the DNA TGTGCCAGCAGCCAACTCACTAGCGGAGAAGAGCAGTTCTTC. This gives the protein CASSQLTSGEEQFF.

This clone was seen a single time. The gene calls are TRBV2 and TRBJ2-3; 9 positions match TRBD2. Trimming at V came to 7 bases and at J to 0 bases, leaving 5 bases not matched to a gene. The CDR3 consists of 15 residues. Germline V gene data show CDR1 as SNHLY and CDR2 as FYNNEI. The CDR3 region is CASTLSGRSTDTQYF. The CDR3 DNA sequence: TGTGCCAGCACCCTTAGCGGGAGAAGCACAGATACGCAGTATTTT.

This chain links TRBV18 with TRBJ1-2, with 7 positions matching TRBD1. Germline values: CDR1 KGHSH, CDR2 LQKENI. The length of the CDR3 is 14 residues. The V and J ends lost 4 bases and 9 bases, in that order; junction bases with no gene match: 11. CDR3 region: CASSLQDRLGSYTF. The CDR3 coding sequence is TGTGCCAGCTCACTACAGGACAGGCTTGGGAGCTACACCTTC.

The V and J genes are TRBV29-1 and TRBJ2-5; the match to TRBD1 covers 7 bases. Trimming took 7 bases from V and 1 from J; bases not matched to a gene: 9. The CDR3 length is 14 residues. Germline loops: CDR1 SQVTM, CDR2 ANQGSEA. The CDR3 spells CSGAGDRAQETQYF. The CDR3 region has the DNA TGCAGCGGGGCAGGGGACAGAGCCCAAGAGACCCAGTACTTC.

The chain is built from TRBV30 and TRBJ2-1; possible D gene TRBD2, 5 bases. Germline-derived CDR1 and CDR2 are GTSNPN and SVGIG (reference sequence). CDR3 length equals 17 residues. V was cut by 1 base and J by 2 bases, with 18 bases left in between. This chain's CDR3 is CAWSGGRRNTPYNEQFF. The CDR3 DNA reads TGTGCCTGGAGTGGAGGGAGACGGAACACCCCCTACAATGAGCAGTTCTTC.

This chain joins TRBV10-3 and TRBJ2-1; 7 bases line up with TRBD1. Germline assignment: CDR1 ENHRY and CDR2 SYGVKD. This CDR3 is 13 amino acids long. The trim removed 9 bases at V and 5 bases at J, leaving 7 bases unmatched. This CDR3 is CAIGGDQDNEQFF. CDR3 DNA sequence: TGTGCCATAGGGGGCGATCAGGACAATGAGCAGTTCTTC.

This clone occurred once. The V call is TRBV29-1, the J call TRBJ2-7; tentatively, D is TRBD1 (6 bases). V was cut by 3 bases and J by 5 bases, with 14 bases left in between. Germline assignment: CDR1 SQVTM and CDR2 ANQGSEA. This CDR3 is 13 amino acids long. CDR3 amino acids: CSVDGGGTDEQYF. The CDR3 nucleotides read TGCAGCGTTGATGGTGGGGGCACCGACGAGCAGTACTTC.

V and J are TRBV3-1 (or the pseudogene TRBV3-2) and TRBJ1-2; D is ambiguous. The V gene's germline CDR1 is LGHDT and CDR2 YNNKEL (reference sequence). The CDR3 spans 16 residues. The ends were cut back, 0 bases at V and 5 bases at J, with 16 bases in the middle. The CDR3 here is CASSQEWEGVRYGYTF. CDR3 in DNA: TGTGCCAGCAGCCAAGAGTGGGAGGGAGTGAGGTATGGCTACACCTTC.

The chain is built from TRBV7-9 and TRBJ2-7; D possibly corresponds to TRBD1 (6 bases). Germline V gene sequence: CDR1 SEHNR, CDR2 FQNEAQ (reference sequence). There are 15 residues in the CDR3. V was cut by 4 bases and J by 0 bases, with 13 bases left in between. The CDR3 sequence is CASSSPGVISYEQYF. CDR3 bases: TGTGCCAGCAGCTCGCCAGGGGTTATCTCCTACGAGCAGTACTTC.

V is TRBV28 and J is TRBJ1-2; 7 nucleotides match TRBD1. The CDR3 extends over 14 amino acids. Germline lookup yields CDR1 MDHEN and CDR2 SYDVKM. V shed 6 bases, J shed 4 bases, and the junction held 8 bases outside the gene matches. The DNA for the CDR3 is TGTGCCAGCAGCTTGACAGGGCTGGGCTATGGCTACACCTTC. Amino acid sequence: CASSLTGLGYGYTF.

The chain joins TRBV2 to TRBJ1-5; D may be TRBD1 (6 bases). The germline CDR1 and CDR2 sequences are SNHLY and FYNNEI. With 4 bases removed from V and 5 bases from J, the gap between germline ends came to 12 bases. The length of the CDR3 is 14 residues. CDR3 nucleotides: TGTGCCAGCAGTGCACAGGGTCGGGATCAGCCCCAGCATTTT. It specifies CASSAQGRDQPQHF.

CDR3 in amino acids: CASSVVLAENTGELFF. The DNA of the CDR3 is TGTGCCAGCAGCGTAGTACTAGCGGAAAACACCGGGGAGCTGTTTTTT. The chain links TRBV9 to TRBJ2-2; 8 bases match TRBD2. The J segment lost 2 bases and the V segment lost 0 bases, leaving 3 bases of the junction unmatched. This CDR3 is 16 amino acids long. CDR1 and CDR2 from the germline V gene are SGDLS and YYNGEE.

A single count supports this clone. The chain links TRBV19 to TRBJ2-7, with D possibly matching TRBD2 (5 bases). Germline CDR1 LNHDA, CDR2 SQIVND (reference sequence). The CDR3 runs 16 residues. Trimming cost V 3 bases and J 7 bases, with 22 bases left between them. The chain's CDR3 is CASSIGGPAVIQEQYF. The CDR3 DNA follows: TGTGCCAGTAGTATTGGAGGACCAGCGGTCATTCAGGAGCAGTACTTC. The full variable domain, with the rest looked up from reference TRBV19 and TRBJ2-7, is DGGITQSPKYLFRKEGQNVTLSCEQNLNHDAMYWYRQDPGQGLRLIYYSQIVNDFQKGDIAEGYSVSREKKESFPLTVTSAQKNPTAFYLCASSIGGPAVIQEQYFGPGTRLTVT.

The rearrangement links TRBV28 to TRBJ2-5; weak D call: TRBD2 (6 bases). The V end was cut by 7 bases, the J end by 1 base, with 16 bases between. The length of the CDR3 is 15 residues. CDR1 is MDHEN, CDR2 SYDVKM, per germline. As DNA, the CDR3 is TGTGCCAGCAATCCTGGATCGGAGGGCCAAGAGACCCAGTACTTC. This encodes CASNPGSEGQETQYF.

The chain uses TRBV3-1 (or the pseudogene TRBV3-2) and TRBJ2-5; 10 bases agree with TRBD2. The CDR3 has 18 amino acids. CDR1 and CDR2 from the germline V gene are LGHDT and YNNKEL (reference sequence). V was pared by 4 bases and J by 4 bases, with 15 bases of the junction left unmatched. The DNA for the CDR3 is TGTGCCAGCAGCCCAAAGGAGGGACTAGCGCTAGAACGAGAGACCCAGTACTTC. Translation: CASSPKEGLALERETQYF.

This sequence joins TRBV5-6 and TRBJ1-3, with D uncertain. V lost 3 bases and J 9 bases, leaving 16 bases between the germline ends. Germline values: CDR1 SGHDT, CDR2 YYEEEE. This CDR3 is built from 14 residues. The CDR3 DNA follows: TGTGCCAGCAGCTCGGTCGGGCTTGCGGGCACCATATATTTT. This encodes CASSSVGLAGTIYF. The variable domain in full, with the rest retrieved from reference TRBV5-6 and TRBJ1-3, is DAGVTQSPTHLIKTRGQQVTLRCSPKSGHDTVSWYQQALGQGPQFIFQYYEEEERQRGNFPDRFSGHQFPNYSSELNVNALLLGDSALYLCASSSVGLAGTIYFGEGSWLTVV.

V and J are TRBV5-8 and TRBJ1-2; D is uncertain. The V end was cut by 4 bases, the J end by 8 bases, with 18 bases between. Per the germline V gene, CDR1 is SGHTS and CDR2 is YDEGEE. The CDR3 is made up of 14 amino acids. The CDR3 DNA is TGTGCCAGCAGCCACAACGGGGTGAAGAGCGGCTACACCTTC. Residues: CASSHNGVKSGYTF.

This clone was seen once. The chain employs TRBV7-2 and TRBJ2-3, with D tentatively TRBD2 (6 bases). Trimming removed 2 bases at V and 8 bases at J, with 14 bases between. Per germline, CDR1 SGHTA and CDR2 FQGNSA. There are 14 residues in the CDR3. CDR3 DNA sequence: TGTGCCAGCAGCTTAATTGGAGGGAGAGGTACGCAGTATTTT. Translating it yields CASSLIGGRGTQYF.

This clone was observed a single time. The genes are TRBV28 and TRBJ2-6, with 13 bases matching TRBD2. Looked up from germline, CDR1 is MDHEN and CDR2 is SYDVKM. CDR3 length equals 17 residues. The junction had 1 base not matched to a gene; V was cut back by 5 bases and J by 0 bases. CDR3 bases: TGTGCCAGCAGTGGACTAGCGGGAGTCTCTGGGGCCAACGTCCTGACTTTC. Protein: CASSGLAGVSGANVLTF.